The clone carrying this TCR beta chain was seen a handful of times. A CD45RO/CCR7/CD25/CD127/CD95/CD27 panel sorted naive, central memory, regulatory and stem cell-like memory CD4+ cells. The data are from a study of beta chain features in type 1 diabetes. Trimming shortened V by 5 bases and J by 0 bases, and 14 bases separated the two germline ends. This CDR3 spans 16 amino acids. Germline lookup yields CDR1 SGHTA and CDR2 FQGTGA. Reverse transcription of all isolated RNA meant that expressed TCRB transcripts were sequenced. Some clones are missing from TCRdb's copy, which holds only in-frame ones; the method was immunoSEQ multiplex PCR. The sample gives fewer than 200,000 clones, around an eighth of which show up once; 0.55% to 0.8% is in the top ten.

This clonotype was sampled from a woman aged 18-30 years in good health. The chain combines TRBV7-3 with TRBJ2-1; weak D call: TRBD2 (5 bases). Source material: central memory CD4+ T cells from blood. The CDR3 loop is CASSLNPGSSYNEQFF. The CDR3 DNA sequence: TGTGCCAGCAGCCTGAATCCTGGGAGCTCCTACAATGAGCAGTTCTTC. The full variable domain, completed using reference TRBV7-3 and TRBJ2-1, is GAGVSQTPSNKVTEKGKYVELRCDPISGHTALYWYRQSLGQGPEFLIYFQGTGAADDSGLPNDRFFAVRPEGSVSTLKIQRTERGDSAVYLCASSLNPGSSYNEQFFGPGTRLTVL.